The entry that follows covers one T cell receptor (beta chain) sequence. This clone was detected only a few times. Its antigen is unknown. The record has no base qualities; no much larger clone is one base away. Using bias-controlled multiplex PCR with the immunoSEQ v3 hsTCRB kit, the TCR beta CDR3 regions were amplified from genomic DNA. TCR libraries were sequenced on an Illumina NextSeq 500 to 2 million or so read pairs for survey level or roughly 5-6.5 million for deep level. On the authors' methods: V, D and J genes were assigned, non-productive sequences were removed, and clonality was reported by immunoSEQ Analyzer software. Repertoires of infused TIL and blood were compared using productive Simpson clonality and the Morisita overlap index of productive TRB rearrangements. TCRdb holds this immuneACCESS table with in-frame rearrangements only. Some clones are missing; in checked studies, unresolved V genes explain under half, and the rest has no known cause. V, J and clone size were drawn from that table, and D and trimming were deduced from the DNA. The table for this sample lists fewer than 15,000 clones; 66% of them were counted only once. Jointly, the top ten make up around 9.5% of the sample.

This sample is part of a study of TIL therapy for anti-PD-1-resistant metastatic lung cancer (dated by TCRdb to about 2021). Regarding the research as a whole: A median age of roughly 54 years (range roughly 38-75) and a median tumor PD-L1 proportion score of 6% were recorded among enrolled patients. The cohort was composed predominantly of lung adenocarcinoma, with a few EGFR-mutant and two ALK-rearranged tumors included, and half of patients were identified as current or former smokers. Across the cohort, whole-exome sequencing showed a median non-synonymous tumor mutation burden of more than 1.3 mutations per megabase. T cell receptor beta sequencing of tumor and peripheral blood was used to follow clonotypes across the tumor, the expanded TIL product and serial blood samples. Study-wide findings and limitations: Because the cohort was highly selected, with more treatment-naive, never-smoker and oncogene-addicted patients than is typical, generalizability is limited. The study protocol defined all tumor marker inferences as exploratory. Higher clonality and lower diversity were observed in expanded TIL cultures than in baseline intratumoral T cells (median clonality 6% vs 31%, p < 0.0001). Clonal turnover during TIL culture was high, and many clones enriched in the product were not detected in the baseline tumor, suggesting clonal contraction instead of faithful expansion.

The time point label here, explained by the study, means: pre-treatment sample, taken before nivolumab and TIL therapy. Baseline tumor samples were excised metastases, mostly pleural nodules or supraclavicular lymph nodes, from the same resection used to grow TIL. Tumors were harvested prior to any PD-1/PD-L1 blockade, after which nivolumab was administered to patients, and lymphodepletion, expanded TIL infusion and IL-2 were given to patients who progressed. Between late 2017 and 2020, a dual-center phase I trial enrolled adults who had stage 4 NSCLC. Samples came from a single-arm, open-label phase I trial of tumor-infiltrating lymphocyte therapy with nivolumab in advanced non-small cell lung cancer. For each resected tumor, portions were snap-frozen in liquid nitrogen and kept at -80 degrees C. Tumor regions of interest were selected on H&E sections using laser-capture macrodissection, ground into roughly 14 mg aliquots, and extracted using Qiagen Allprep kits.

From a lookup of the germline V gene, CDR1 and CDR2 are SNHLY and FYNNEI. The CDR3 covers 15 residues, taking in both the cysteine and the phenylalanine. The DNA shown is the 45-base CDR3, in frame from base 1. Trimming accounts for 3 bases at V and 3 bases at J, while the number of junction bases matched to no gene is 3. This receptor was identified in a woman between 30 and 79 years old with non-small cell lung cancer. This specimen was tumor tissue, taken at baseline. The chain uses TRBV2 and TRBJ2-1; TRBD2 fits 9 bases in the junction. The DNA reads as follows: TGTGCCAGCAGTGACAGCGGGGGGATCTACAATGAGCAGTTCTTC. Its translation reads: CASSDSGGIYNEQFF. Here the CDR3 is joined to the reference TRBV2 and TRBJ2-1 genes, and the full variable domain is: EPEVTQTPSHQVTQMGQEVILRCVPISNHLYFYWYRQILGQKVEFLVSFYNNEISEKSEIFDDQFSVERPDGSNFTLKIRSTKLEDSAMYFCASSDSGGIYNEQFFGPGTRLTVL.